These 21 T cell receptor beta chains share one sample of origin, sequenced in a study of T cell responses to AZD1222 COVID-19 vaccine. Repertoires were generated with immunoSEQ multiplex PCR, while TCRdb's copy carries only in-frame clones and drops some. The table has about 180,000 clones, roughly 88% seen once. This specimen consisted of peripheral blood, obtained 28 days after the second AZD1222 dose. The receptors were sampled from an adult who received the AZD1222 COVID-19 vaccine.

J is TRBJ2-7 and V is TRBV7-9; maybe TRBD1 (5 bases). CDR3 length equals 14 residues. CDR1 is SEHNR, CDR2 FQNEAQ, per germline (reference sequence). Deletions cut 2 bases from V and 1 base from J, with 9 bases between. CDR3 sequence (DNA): TGTGCCAGCAGCTTATTAGGGGCTTCCTACGAGCAGTACTTC. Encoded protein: CASSLLGASYEQYF. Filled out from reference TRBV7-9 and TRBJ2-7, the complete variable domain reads DTGVSQNPRHKITKRGQNVTFRCDPISEHNRLYWYRQTLGQGPEFLTYFQNEAQLEKSRLLSDRFSAERPKGSFSTLEIQRTEQGDSAMYLCASSLLGASYEQYFGPGTRLTVT.

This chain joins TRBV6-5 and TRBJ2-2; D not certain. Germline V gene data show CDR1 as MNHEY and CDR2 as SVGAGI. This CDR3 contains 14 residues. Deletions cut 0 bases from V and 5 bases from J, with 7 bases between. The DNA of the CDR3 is TGTGCCAGCAGTTACTCGGTATTAACCGGGGAGCTGTTTTTT. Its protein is CASSYSVLTGELFF.

The CDR3, as DNA: TGTGCCAGCAGTTACAGGGCGGGGCAGCCCTACGAGCAGTACTTC. Translated: CASSYRAGQPYEQYF. The rearrangement links TRBV6-5 to TRBJ2-7; maybe TRBD2 (6 bases). Trimming cost V 2 bases and J 2 bases, with 13 bases left between them. Germline V lookup: CDR1 MNHEY, CDR2 SVGAGI. The CDR3 covers 15 residues.

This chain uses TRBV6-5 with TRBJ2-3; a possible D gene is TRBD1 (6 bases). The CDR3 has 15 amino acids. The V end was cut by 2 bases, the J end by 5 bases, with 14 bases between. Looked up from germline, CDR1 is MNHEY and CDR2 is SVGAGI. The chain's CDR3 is CASSYLGAGVDTQYF. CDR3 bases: TGTGCCAGCAGTTACCTGGGGGCTGGTGTAGATACGCAGTATTTT.

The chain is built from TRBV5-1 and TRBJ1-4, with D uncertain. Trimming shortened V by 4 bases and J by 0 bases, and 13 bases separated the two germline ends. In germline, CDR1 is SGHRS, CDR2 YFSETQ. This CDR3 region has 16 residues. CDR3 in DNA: TGCGCCAGCAGCGCCGGCTTCACAGCAACTAATGAAAAACTGTTTTTT. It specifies CASSAGFTATNEKLFF.

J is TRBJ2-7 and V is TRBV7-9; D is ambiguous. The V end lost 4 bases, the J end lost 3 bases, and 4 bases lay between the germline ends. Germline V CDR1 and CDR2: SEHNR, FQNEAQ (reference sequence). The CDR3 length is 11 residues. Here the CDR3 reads CASSSHYEQYF. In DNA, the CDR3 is TGTGCCAGCAGCTCCCACTACGAGCAGTACTTC.

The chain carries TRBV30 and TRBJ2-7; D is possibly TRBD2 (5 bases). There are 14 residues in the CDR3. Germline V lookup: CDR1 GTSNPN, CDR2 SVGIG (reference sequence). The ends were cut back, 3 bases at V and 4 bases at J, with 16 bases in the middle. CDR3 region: CAWSLGVPPYEQYF. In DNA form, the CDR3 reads TGTGCCTGGAGCCTCGGGGTTCCTCCTTACGAGCAGTACTTC.

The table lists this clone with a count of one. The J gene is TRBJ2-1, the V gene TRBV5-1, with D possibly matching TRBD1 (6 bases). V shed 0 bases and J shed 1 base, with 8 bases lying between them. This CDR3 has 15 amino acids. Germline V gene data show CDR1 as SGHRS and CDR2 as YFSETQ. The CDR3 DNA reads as TGCGCCAGCAGCTTGGGGGACAATTCCTACAATGAGCAGTTCTTC. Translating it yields CASSLGDNSYNEQFF.

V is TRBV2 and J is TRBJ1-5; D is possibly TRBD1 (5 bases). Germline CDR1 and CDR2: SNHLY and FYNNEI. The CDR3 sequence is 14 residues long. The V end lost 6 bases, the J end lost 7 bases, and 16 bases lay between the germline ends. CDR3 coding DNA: TGTGCCAGCAGGGCTTCCAGGGTCGGCCAGCCCCAGCATTTT. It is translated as CASRASRVGQPQHF. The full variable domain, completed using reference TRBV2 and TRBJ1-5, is EPEVTQTPSHQVTQMGQEVILRCVPISNHLYFYWYRQILGQKVEFLVSFYNNEISEKSEIFDDQFSVERPDGSNFTLKIRSTKLEDSAMYFCASRASRVGQPQHFGDGTRLSIL.

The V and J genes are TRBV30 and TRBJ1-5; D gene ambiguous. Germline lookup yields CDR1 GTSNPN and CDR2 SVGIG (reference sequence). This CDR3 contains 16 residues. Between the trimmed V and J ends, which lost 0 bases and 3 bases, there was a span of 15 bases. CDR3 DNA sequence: TGTGCCTGGAGTGTACGGGTCACTGGGCCCAATCAGCCCCAGCATTTT. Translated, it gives CAWSVRVTGPNQPQHF.

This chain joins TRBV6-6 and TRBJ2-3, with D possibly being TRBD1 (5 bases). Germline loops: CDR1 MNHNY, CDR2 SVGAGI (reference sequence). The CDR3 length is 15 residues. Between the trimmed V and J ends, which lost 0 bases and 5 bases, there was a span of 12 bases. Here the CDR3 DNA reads TGTGCCAGCAGTTACTCGGCTCCTCAGGGAGATACGCAGTATTTT. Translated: CASSYSAPQGDTQYF.

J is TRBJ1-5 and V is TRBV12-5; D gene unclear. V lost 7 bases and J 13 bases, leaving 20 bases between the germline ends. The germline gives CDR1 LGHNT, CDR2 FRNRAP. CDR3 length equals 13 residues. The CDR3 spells CASAAIGPRDQHF. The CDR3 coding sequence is TGTGCTAGTGCGGCGATCGGACCACGGGATCAGCATTTT.

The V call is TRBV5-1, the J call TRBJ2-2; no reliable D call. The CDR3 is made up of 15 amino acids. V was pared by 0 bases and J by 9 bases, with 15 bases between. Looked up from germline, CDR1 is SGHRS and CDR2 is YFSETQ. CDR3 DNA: TGCGCCAGCAGCTTGGATGGGCTTGGACGCCGGGAGCTGTTTTTT. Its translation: CASSLDGLGRRELFF.

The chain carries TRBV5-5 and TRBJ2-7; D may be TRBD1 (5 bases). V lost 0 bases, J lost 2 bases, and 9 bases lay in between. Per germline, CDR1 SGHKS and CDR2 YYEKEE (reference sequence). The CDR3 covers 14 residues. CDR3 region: CASSLGTGTYEQYF. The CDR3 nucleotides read TGTGCCAGCAGCTTGGGAACAGGCACCTACGAGCAGTACTTC.

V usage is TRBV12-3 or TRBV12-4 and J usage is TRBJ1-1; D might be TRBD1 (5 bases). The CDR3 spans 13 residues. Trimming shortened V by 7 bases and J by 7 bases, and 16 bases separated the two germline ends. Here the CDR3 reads CASNLGGWVEAFF. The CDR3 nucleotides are TGTGCCAGCAACTTGGGGGGTTGGGTTGAAGCTTTCTTT.

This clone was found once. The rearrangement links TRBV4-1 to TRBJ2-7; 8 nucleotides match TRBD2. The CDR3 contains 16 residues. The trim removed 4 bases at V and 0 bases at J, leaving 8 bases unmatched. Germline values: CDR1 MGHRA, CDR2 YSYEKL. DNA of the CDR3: TGCGCCAGCAGCCCCCCACGGGGGGGGAGCTCCTACGAGCAGTACTTC. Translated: CASSPPRGGSSYEQYF.

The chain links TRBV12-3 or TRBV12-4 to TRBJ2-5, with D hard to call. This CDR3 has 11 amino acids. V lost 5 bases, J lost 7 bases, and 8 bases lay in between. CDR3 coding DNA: TGTGCCAGCAGTACAAGTGTGACCCAGTACTTC. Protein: CASSTSVTQYF.

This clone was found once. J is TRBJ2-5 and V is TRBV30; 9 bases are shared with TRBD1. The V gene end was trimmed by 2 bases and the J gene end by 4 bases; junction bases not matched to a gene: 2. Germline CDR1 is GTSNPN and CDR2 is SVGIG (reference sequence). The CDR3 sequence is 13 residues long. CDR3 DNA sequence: TGTGCCTGGAGTACACAGGGGGCAGAGACCCAGTACTTC. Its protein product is CAWSTQGAETQYF.

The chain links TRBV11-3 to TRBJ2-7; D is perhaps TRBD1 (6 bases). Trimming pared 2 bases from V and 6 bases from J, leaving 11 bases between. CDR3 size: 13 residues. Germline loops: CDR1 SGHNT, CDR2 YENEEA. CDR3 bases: TGTGCCAGCAGCTTACAAGGGGGTGCCGAGCAGTACTTC. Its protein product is CASSLQGGAEQYF. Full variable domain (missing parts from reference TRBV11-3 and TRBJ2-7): EAGVVQSPRYKIIEKKQPVAFWCNPISGHNTLYWYLQNLGQGPELLIRYENEEAVDDSQLPKDRFSAERLKGVDSTLKIQPAELGDSAVYLCASSLQGGAEQYFGPGTRLTVT.

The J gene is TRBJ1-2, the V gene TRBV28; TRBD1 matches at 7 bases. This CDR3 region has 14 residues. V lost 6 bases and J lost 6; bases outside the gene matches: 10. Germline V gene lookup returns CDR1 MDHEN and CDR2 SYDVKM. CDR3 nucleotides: TGTGCCAGCAGGCAACAGGGGTTACCTCATGGCTACACCTTC. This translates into CASRQQGLPHGYTF.

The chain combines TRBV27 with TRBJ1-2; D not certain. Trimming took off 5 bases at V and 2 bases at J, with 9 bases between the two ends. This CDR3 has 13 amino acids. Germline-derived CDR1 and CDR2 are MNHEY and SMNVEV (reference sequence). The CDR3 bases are TGTGCCAGCAGTCGAGTCGACAACTATGGCTACACCTTC. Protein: CASSRVDNYGYTF.